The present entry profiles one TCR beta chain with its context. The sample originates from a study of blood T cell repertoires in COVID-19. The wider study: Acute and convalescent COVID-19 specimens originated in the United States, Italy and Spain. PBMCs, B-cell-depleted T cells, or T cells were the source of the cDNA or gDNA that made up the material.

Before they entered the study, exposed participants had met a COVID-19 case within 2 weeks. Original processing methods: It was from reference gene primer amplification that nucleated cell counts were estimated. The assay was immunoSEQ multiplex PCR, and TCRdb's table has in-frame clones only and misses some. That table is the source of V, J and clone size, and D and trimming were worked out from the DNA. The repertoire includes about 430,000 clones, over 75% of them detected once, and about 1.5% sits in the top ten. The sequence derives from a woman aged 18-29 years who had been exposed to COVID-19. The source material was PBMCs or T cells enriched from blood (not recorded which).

CDR3 protein: CASSPPGRPSTEAFF. The DNA for the CDR3 is TGCGCCAGCAGCCCGCCAGGGAGGCCGAGCACTGAAGCTTTCTTT. This chain joins TRBV4-3 and TRBJ1-1; a possible D gene is TRBD1 (5 bases). The germline CDR1 and CDR2 sequences are LGHNA and YSLEER. There are 15 residues in the CDR3. Trimming shortened V by 4 bases and J by 4 bases, and 16 bases separated the two germline ends.